Shown below are 16 T cell receptor beta chains from a single sample sequenced in a study of OX40 agonist ivuxolimab in advanced cancers. To prepare the library, the immunoSEQ multiplex PCR assay was applied. Not all clones reach the TCRdb copy of this immuneACCESS table, which keeps in-frame sequences only. Checked studies attribute under half of the gap to unresolved V genes and leave the rest unexplained. This sample has around 60,000 clones in its table, and about 85% of those were observed once. Jointly, the top ten make up more than 15% of the sample. Specimen: CD4+ or CD8+ T cells sorted from blood, collected in a trial of the OX40 agonist ivuxolimab. Source of these receptors: an adult with an advanced solid tumor such as melanoma, head and neck, liver or kidney cancer.

The chain uses TRBV18 and TRBJ2-1, with D possibly being TRBD1 (7 bases). The V gene lost 5 bases and the J gene lost 8 bases, with 16 bases spanning the gap. CDR1 is KGHSH and CDR2 is LQKENI in the germline V gene. The CDR3 has 14 residues. DNA of the CDR3: TGTGCCAGCTCATCGGCGACAGGGACTGATGAGCAGTTCTTC. It yields the protein CASSSATGTDEQFF.

The V call is TRBV6-6, the J call TRBJ2-7; possibly TRBD1 for D (5 bases). Trimming took off 0 bases at V and 5 bases at J, with 11 bases between the two ends. Germline CDR1 reads MNHNY; CDR2 reads SVGAGI (reference sequence). The CDR3 is made up of 14 amino acids. Here the CDR3 DNA reads TGTGCCAGCAGTTACTCTATACAGGTCAACGAGCAGTACTTC. This codes for CASSYSIQVNEQYF.

The chain recombines TRBV18 with TRBJ1-2; 8 positions match TRBD1. Germline CDR1 reads KGHSH; CDR2 reads LQKENI. With 2 bases clipped from V and 6 bases from J, the junction kept 5 bases outside the gene matches. The CDR3 has 14 residues. The CDR3 DNA is TGTGCCAGCTCACCAAATCGACAGGGGAATGGCTACACCTTC. Encoded protein: CASSPNRQGNGYTF.

The genes are TRBV5-8 and TRBJ2-7; D possibly corresponds to TRBD2 (6 bases). The germline CDR1 and CDR2 sequences are SGHTS and YDEGEE. The CDR3 runs 16 residues. The ends were cut back, 3 bases at V and 1 base at J, with 17 bases in the middle. CDR3 loop: CASSSFPTTSSYEQYF. In DNA, the CDR3 is TGTGCCAGCAGCTCATTCCCTACGACTAGTTCCTACGAGCAGTACTTC.

V usage is TRBV6-6 and J usage is TRBJ2-1, with TRBD1 matching over 9 bases. The CDR3 runs to 13 residues. Germline V gene sequence: CDR1 MNHNY, CDR2 SVGAGI (reference sequence). V shed 7 bases, J shed 6 bases, and the junction held 4 bases outside the gene matches. Here the CDR3 reads CASTRQGVNEQFF. The CDR3, as DNA: TGTGCCAGCACCCGACAGGGGGTCAATGAGCAGTTCTTC.

The V call is TRBV4-2, the J call TRBJ2-1; D is possibly TRBD1 (5 bases). V gave up 4 bases and J gave up 0 bases, with 16 bases separating them. The CDR3 totals 17 residues. CDR1 is LGHNA, CDR2 YNFKEQ, per germline. The CDR3 DNA is TGTGCCAGCAGCCCCCCTTTGGGGCGAAGCTCCTACAATGAGCAGTTCTTC. Its translation is CASSPPLGRSSYNEQFF.

This chain connects TRBV27 to TRBJ1-1, with unresolved D. The germline V gene has CDR1 MNHEY and CDR2 SMNVEV (reference sequence). This CDR3 spans 13 amino acids. Trimming left V 4 bases short and J 5 bases short, with 11 bases between. The CDR3 coding sequence is TGTGCCAGCAGTTCCCGACCAAGTACTGAAGCTTTCTTT. Translated: CASSSRPSTEAFF.

This sequence joins TRBV10-3 and TRBJ2-3; D tentatively fits TRBD1 or TRBD2 (6 bases each). The germline V gene has CDR1 ENHRY and CDR2 SYGVKD. Trimming cost V 6 bases and J 2 bases, with 12 bases left between them. The CDR3 runs 14 residues. DNA for the CDR3: TGTGCCATCAGAGCTCCGGGGGCCACAGATACGCAGTATTTT. Amino acid sequence: CAIRAPGATDTQYF.

The CDR3 DNA reads TGCGCCAGCAGCCAAGGGACCTTAGGACCACGGCAAGAGACCCAGTACTTC. Protein: CASSQGTLGPRQETQYF. V and J are TRBV4-1 and TRBJ2-5; D is ambiguous. V lost 1 base to trimming and J lost 2 bases, with 17 bases between them. Germline CDR1 reads MGHRA; CDR2 reads YSYEKL. The CDR3 covers 17 residues.

This clone was seen only once. The V gene is TRBV15, the J gene TRBJ2-7; the match to TRBD1 covers 10 bases. The germline gives CDR1 LNHNV, CDR2 YYDKDF (reference sequence). With V trimmed by 3 bases and J by 2 bases, 7 bases remained unmatched. This CDR3 is built from 16 residues. As DNA, the CDR3 is TGTGCCACCAGCAGTGGGGGGACAGGGGCCGCCTACGAGCAGTACTTC. Its translation is CATSSGGTGAAYEQYF.

The V call is TRBV6-6, the J call TRBJ1-1; 10 positions match TRBD1. The V and J ends lost 6 bases and 0 bases, in that order; junction bases with no gene match: 4. The CDR3 runs 15 residues. The germline V gene has CDR1 MNHNY and CDR2 SVGAGI (reference sequence). CDR3 in amino acids: CASRTGGAVNTEAFF. The CDR3 DNA reads as TGTGCCAGCAGGACAGGGGGCGCCGTGAACACTGAAGCTTTCTTT.

The CDR3 region is CASTTGTPNEQFF. The CDR3 nucleotides read TGCGCCAGCACCACCGGGACGCCTAATGAGCAGTTCTTC. This chain uses TRBV5-1 with TRBJ2-1, with D perhaps assigned TRBD1 or TRBD2 (5 bases each). V was clipped by 6 bases and J by 7 bases, with 14 bases between them. The CDR3 length is 13 residues. From germline, CDR1 is SGHRS and CDR2 YFSETQ. Filled out from reference TRBV5-1 and TRBJ2-1, the complete variable domain reads KAGVTQTPRYLIKTRGQQVTLSCSPISGHRSVSWYQQTPGQGLQFLFEYFSETQRNKGNFPGRFSGRQFSNSRSEMNVSTLELGDSALYLCASTTGTPNEQFFGPGTRLTVL.

This clone turned up a few times. Here the CDR3 reads CASRRLRDGTYEQYF. The DNA for the CDR3 is TGTGCCAGCAGGCGTCTCCGGGACGGGACTTACGAGCAGTACTTC. The rearrangement uses TRBV6-5 and TRBJ2-7; the D gene is possibly TRBD2 (6 bases). This CDR3 has 15 amino acids. From germline, CDR1 is MNHEY and CDR2 SVGAGI. Deletions cut 6 bases from V and 4 bases from J, with 19 bases between.

The V and J genes are TRBV10-3 and TRBJ1-4; 10 nucleotides match TRBD1. With 5 bases clipped from V and 0 bases from J, the junction kept 3 bases outside the gene matches. This CDR3 has 16 residues. Germline V gene lookup returns CDR1 ENHRY and CDR2 SYGVKD. The CDR3 coding sequence is TGTGCCATCAGTCCGGGACAGGGGACAACTAATGAAAAACTGTTTTTT. It encodes CAISPGQGTTNEKLFF.

This clone was seen a few times. The CDR3 DNA reads TGTGCCAGCAGCCAAGAAGCGGGAGGCCCAGATACGCAGTATTTT. This translates into CASSQEAGGPDTQYF. The chain recombines TRBV4-2 with TRBJ2-3; 9 bases align to TRBD2. This CDR3 is built from 15 residues. The ends lost 0 bases at V and 4 bases at J; junction bases unmatched: 2. The germline V gene has CDR1 LGHNA and CDR2 YNFKEQ.

The V call is TRBV6-1, the J call TRBJ2-4; no clear D gene. Germline V gene sequence: CDR1 MNHNS, CDR2 SASEGT. The CDR3 runs 14 residues. Trimming removed 7 bases from V and 3 bases from J, with 13 bases in between. CDR3 region: CASKAPKDKNIQYF. CDR3 in DNA: TGTGCCAGCAAGGCCCCGAAGGACAAAAACATTCAGTACTTC.